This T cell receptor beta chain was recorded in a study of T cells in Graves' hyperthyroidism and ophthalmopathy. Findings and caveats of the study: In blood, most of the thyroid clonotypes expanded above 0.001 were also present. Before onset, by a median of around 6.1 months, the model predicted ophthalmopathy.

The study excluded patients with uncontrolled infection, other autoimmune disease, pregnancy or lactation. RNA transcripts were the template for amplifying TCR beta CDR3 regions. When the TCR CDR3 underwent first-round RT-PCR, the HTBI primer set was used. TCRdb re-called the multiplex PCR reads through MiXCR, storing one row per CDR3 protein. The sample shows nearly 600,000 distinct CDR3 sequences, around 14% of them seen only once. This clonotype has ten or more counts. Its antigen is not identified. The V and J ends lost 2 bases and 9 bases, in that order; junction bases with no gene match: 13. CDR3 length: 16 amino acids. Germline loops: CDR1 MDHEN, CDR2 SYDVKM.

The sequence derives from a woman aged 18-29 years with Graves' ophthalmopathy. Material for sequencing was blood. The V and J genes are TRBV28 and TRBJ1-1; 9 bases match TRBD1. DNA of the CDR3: TGTGCCAGCAGTTTAGGGACAGGGATCCGTTCGGGAAAAGCTTTCTTT. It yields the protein CASSLGTGIRSGKAFF.